This TCR beta chain is from a study of blood T cell repertoires in COVID-19. At the level of the study: Sites in the United States, Italy and Spain provided acute and convalescent COVID-19 samples. T cells, B-cell-depleted T cells, or PBMCs provided the cDNA or gDNA that served as material.

Original handling: Counts of nucleated cells, estimated from reference gene primer amplification, were obtained. Profiling relied on immunoSEQ multiplex PCR, and the TCRdb table lists in-frame clones only, not all of them. V, J and clone size derive from that table, while D and trimming were established from the DNA sequence. The sample lists 200,000 to 300,000 clones, under 85% occurring once. The CDR3 covers 17 residues. Trimming shortened V by 2 bases and J by 7 bases, and 24 bases separated the two germline ends. Looked up from germline, CDR1 is KGHSH and CDR2 is LQKENI. The clonotype originates from a human donor in a cohort sampled during active COVID-19. Sample: peripheral blood. The chain carries TRBV18 and TRBJ2-7, with a possible D match to TRBD2 (6 bases). This chain's CDR3 is CASSPTYARAGAGEQYF. The CDR3 DNA reads TGTGCCAGCTCACCAACATACGCACGGGCCGGGGCGGGAGAGCAGTACTTC.